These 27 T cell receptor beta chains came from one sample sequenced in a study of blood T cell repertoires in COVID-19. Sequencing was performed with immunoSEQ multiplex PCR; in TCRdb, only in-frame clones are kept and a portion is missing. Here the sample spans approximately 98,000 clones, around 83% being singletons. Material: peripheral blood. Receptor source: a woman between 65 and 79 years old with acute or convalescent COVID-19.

CDR3 coding DNA: TGTGCCAGCAGCCCGGGACAGGATGTTGACACCATATATTTT. Its protein product is CASSPGQDVDTIYF. V and J are TRBV2 and TRBJ1-3; 8 bases map to TRBD1. This CDR3 comprises 14 residues. The junction had 9 bases not matched to a gene; V was cut back by 6 bases and J by 8 bases. From germline, CDR1 is SNHLY and CDR2 FYNNEI.

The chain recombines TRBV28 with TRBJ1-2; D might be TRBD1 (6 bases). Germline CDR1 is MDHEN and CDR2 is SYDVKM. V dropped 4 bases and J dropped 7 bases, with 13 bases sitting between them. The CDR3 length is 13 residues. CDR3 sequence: CASSSTGSAGYTF. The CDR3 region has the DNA TGTGCCAGCAGTTCCACAGGGAGTGCTGGCTACACCTTC.

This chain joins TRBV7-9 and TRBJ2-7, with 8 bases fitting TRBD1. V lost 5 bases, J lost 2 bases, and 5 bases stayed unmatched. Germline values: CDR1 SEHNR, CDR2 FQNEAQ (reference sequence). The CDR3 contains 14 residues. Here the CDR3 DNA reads TGTGCCAGCAGCGCCTCAGGGGGCACCTACGAGCAGTACTTC. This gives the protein CASSASGGTYEQYF.

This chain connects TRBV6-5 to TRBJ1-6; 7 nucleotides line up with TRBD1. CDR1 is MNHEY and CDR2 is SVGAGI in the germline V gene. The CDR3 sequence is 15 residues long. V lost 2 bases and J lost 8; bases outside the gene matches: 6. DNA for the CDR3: TGTGCCAGCAGTTACGTTAGCGGGACAGATTCACCCCTCCACTTT. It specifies CASSYVSGTDSPLHF.

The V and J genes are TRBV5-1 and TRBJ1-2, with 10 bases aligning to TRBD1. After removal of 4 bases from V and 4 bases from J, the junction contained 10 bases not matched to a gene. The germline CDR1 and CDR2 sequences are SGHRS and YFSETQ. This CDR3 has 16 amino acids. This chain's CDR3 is CASSPFGDRGGYGYTF. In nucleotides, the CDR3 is TGCGCCAGCAGCCCTTTCGGGGACAGGGGAGGCTATGGCTACACCTTC.

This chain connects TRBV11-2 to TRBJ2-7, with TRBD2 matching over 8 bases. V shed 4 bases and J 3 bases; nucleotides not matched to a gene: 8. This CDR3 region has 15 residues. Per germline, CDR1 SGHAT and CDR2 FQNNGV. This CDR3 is CASSSTAGGYYEQYF. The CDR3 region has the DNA TGTGCCAGCAGCTCCACGGCGGGAGGATACTACGAGCAGTACTTC.

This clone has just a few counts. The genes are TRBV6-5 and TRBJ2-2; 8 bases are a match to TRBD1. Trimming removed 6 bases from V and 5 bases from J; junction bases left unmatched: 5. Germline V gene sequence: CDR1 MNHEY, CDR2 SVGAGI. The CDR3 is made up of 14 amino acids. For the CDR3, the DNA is TGTGCCAGCAGGGGGCAGGGGGCAACCGGGGAGCTGTTTTTT. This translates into CASRGQGATGELFF.

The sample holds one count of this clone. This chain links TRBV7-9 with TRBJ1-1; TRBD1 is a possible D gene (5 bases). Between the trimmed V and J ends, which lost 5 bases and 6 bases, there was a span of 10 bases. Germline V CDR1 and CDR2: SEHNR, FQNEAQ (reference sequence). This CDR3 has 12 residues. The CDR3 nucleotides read TGTGCCAGCAGCCGTTCGACAGCTGAAGCTTTCTTT. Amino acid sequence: CASSRSTAEAFF.

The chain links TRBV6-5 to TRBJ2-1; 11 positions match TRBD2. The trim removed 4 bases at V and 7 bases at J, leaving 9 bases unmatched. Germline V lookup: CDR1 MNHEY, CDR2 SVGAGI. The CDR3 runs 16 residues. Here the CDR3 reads CASSSELAGGRNEQFF. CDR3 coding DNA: TGTGCCAGCAGTTCGGAGCTAGCGGGAGGTCGGAATGAGCAGTTCTTC.

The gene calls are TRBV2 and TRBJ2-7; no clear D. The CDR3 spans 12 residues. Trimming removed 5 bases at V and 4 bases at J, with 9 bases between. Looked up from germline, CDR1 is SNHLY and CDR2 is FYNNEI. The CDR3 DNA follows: TGTGCCAGCAGTCTGCAGGCTTACGAGCAGTACTTC. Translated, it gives CASSLQAYEQYF. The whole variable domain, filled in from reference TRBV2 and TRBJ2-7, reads EPEVTQTPSHQVTQMGQEVILRCVPISNHLYFYWYRQILGQKVEFLVSFYNNEISEKSEIFDDQFSVERPDGSNFTLKIRSTKLEDSAMYFCASSLQAYEQYFGPGTRLTVT.

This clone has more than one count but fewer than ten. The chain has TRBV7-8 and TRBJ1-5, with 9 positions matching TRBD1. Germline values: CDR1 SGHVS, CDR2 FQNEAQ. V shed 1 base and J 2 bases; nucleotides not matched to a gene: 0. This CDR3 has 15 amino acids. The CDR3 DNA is TGTGCCAGCAGCTTAGGGACAGGGGGCAATCAGCCCCAGCATTTT. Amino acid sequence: CASSLGTGGNQPQHF.

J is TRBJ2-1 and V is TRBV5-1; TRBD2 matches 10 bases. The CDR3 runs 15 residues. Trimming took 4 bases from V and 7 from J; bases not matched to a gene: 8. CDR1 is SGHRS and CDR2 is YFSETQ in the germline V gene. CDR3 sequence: CASSTGGTSANEQFF. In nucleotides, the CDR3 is TGCGCCAGCAGCACGGGGGGGACTAGCGCGAATGAGCAGTTCTTC.

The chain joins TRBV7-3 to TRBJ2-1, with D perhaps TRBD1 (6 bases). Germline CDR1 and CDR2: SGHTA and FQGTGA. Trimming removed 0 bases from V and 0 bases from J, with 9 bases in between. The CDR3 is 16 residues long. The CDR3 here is CASSLTWTVSYNEQFF. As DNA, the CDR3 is TGTGCCAGCAGCTTAACCTGGACAGTCTCCTACAATGAGCAGTTCTTC.

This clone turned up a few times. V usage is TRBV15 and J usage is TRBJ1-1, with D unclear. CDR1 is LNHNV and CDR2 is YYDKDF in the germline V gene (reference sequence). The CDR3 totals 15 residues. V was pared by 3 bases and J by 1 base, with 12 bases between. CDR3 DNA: TGTGCCACCAGCAGGACGCGGGCCAAGAACACTGAAGCTTTCTTT. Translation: CATSRTRAKNTEAFF. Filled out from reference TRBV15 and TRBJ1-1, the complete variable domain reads DAMVIQNPRYQVTQFGKPVTLSCSQTLNHNVMYWYQQKSSQAPKLLFHYYDKDFNNEADTPDNFQSRRPNTSFCFLDIRSPGLGDTAMYLCATSRTRAKNTEAFFGQGTRLTVV.

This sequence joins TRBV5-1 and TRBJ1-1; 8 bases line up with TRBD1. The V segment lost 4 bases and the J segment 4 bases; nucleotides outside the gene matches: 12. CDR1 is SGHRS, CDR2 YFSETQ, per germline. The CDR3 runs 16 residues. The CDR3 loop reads CASSTGQGPWGTEAFF. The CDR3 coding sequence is TGCGCCAGCAGCACAGGACAGGGCCCGTGGGGCACTGAAGCTTTCTTT.

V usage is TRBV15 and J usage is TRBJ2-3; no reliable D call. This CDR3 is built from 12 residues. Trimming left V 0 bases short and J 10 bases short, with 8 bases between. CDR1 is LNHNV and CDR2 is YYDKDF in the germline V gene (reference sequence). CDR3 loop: CATSRDRFAQYF. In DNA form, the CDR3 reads TGTGCCACCAGCAGAGATAGATTTGCGCAGTATTTT.

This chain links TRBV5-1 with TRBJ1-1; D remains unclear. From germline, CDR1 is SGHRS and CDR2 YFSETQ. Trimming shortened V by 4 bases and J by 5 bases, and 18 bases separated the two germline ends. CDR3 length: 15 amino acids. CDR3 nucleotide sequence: TGCGCCAGCAGCCCGTTGGAGGGCGGTCGGACTGAAGCTTTCTTT. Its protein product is CASSPLEGGRTEAFF.

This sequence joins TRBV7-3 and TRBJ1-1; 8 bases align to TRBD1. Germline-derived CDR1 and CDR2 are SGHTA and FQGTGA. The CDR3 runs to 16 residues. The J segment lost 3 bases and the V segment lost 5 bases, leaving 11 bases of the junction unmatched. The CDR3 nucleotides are TGTGCCAGCAGCCCGGGGACAGGATTGGGTCACACTGAAGCTTTCTTT. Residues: CASSPGTGLGHTEAFF.

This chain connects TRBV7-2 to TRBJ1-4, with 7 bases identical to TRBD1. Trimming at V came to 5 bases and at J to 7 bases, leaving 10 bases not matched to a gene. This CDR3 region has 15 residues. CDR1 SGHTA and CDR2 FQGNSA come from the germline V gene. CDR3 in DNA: TGTGCCAGCAGCACGTCAGGGGGTTCCAGTGAAAAACTGTTTTTT. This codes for CASSTSGGSSEKLFF.

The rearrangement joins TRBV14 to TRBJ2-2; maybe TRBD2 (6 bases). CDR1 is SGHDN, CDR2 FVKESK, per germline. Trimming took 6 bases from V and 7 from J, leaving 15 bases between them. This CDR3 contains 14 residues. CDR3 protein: CASRGGTRGGELFF. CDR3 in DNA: TGTGCCAGCAGGGGCGGGACCCGAGGCGGGGAGCTGTTTTTT.

The CDR3 sequence: CASTRRENEKLFF. In DNA form, the CDR3 reads TGTGCCAGCACTCGGAGAGAGAATGAAAAACTGTTTTTT. This chain connects TRBV27 to TRBJ1-4; D remains ambiguous. CDR1 and CDR2 from the germline V gene are MNHEY and SMNVEV (reference sequence). CDR3 length equals 13 residues. Trimming stripped 7 bases from V and 5 bases from J, with 11 bases between.

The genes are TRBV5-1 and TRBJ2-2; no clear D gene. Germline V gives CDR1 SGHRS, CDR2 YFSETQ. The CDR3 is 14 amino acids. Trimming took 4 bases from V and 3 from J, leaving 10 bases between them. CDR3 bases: TGCGCCAGCAGCCCTCGAGAGGACACCGGGGAGCTGTTTTTT. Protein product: CASSPREDTGELFF.

Written as DNA, the CDR3 is TGTGCCAGCAGTGACTCGATAGAAAACTCCTATAATTCACCCCTCCACTTT. It translates to CASSDSIENSYNSPLHF. The chain couples TRBV6-4 to TRBJ1-6; D ambiguous. The ends were cut back, 0 bases at V and 0 bases at J, with 9 bases in the middle. From germline, CDR1 is MRHNA and CDR2 SNTAGT. The CDR3 loop spans 17 amino acids.

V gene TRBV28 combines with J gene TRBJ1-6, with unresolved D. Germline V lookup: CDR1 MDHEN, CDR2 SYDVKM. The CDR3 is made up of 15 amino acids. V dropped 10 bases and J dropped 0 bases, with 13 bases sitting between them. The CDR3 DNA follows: TGTGCCACCCTCGGTTGGAGCTCCTATAATTCACCCCTCCACTTT. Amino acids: CATLGWSSYNSPLHF.

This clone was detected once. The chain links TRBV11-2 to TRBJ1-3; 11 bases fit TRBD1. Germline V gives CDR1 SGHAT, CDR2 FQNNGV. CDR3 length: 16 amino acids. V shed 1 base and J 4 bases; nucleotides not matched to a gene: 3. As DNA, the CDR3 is TGTGCCAGCAGCTTAGCCCGGACAGGGGGCGGAAACACCATATATTTT. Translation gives CASSLARTGGGNTIYF.

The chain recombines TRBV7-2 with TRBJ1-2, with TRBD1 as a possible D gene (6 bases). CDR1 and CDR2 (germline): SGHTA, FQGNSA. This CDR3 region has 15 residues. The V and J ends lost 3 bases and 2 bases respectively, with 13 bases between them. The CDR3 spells CASSLLEQGNYGYTF. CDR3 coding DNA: TGTGCCAGCAGCTTGCTCGAACAGGGCAACTATGGCTACACCTTC. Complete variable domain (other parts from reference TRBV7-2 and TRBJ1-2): GAGVSQSPSNKVTEKGKDVELRCDPISGHTALYWYRQSLGQGLEFLIYFQGNSAPDKSGLPSDRFSAERTGGSVSTLTIQRTQQEDSAVYLCASSLLEQGNYGYTFGSGTRLTVV.

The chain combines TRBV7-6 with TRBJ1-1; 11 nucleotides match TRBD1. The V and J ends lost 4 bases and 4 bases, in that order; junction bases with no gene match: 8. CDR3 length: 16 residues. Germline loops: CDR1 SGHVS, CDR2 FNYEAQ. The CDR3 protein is CASSYRRTGGFTEAFF. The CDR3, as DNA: TGTGCCAGCAGCTACCGTCGGACAGGGGGCTTCACTGAAGCTTTCTTT.